This TCR beta chain was observed in a study of blood T cell repertoires in COVID-19. Study context: Samples of COVID-19 (acute and convalescent) were obtained from the United States, Italy and Spain. T cells, B-cell-depleted T cells, or PBMCs supplied cDNA or gDNA.

Study processing details: Estimation of nucleated cell counts relied on the amplification of reference gene primers. Sequencing used immunoSEQ multiplex PCR; TCRdb keeps in-frame clones, though not all of them. V and J calls and clone size are as listed in that table; D and trimming were resolved from the DNA. The table has around 61,000 clones, 89% seen once. Enrolled during active infection, Seattle patients were then followed longitudinally. V dropped 3 bases and J dropped 6; count of bases not matched to a gene: 10. Germline V gene sequence: CDR1 SGHNT, CDR2 YENEEA. The CDR3 is 15 residues long. The TCR originated in a woman aged 55-69 years with COVID-19, enrolled during active disease. Sample: peripheral blood. This rearrangement joins TRBV11-3 to TRBJ2-7; TRBD1 aligns across 8 bases. CDR3 amino acids: CASSFQDRDPLEQYF. The CDR3 DNA reads as TGTGCCAGCAGCTTCCAGGACAGGGATCCACTCGAGCAGTACTTC.